This T cell receptor beta chain appears in the sequencing data of a study of control samples from healthy donors and cancer patients. Libraries were prepared by immunoSEQ multiplex PCR; TCRdb keeps only in-frame clonotypes and omits some of them. The repertoire consists of under 150,000 clones, with roughly 92% occurring once and the leading ten covering about 11%. The CDR3 is 15 residues long. The V segment lost 5 bases and the J segment 5 bases; nucleotides outside the gene matches: 7. From germline, CDR1 is SGHTA and CDR2 FQGTGA. This TCR came from a man aged 30-40 years in good health. This chain connects TRBV7-3 to TRBJ2-5; 11 bases align to TRBD2. The sample taken for sequencing was blood. The CDR3 DNA sequence: TGTGCCAGCAGCCAGGCCGGGACTAGCGGTGAGACCCAGTACTTC. Protein sequence: CASSQAGTSGETQYF.